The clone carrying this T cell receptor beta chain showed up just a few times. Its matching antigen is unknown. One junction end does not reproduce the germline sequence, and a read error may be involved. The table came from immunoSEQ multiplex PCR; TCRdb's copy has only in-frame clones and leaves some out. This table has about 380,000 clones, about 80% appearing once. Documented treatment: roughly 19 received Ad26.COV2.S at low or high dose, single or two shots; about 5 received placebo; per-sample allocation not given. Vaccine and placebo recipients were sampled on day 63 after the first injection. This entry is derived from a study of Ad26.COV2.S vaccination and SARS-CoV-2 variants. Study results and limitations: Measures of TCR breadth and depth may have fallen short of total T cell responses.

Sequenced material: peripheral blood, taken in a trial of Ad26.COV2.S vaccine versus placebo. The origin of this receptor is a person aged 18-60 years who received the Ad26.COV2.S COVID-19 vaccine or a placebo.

The CDR3 reads CASRAQLGTGTNTQYF. The CDR3 nucleotides read TGTGCCAGCAGGGCCCAATTGGGGACAGGCACAAATACGCAGTATTTT. The chain has TRBV2 and TRBJ2-3; 8 positions agree with TRBD1. The germline V gene encodes CDR1 SNHLY and CDR2 FYNNEI. The CDR3 totals 16 residues.